The 15 T cell receptor beta chains below come from one sample, sequenced in a study of cytomegalovirus exposure and HLA in healthy donors. Some clones are missing from TCRdb's copy, which holds only in-frame ones; the method was immunoSEQ multiplex PCR. The sample yields under 300,000 clones, approximately 83% seen once. Sequencing was performed on PBMCs. The source of these receptors is a woman in her twenties or thirties in good health and CMV-seropositive.

This clone was observed once. The chain links TRBV5-1 to TRBJ2-2, with D possibly being TRBD1 (5 bases). V was cut by 4 bases and J by 1 base, with 11 bases left in between. CDR1 is SGHRS, CDR2 YFSETQ, per germline. The CDR3 extends over 15 amino acids. CDR3 region: CASSPDNGNTGELFF. The DNA of the CDR3 is TGCGCCAGCAGCCCGGACAATGGGAACACCGGGGAGCTGTTTTTT.

This clone has more than one count but fewer than ten. This rearrangement joins TRBV6-6 to TRBJ2-7, with 7 positions matching TRBD2. Germline V CDR1 and CDR2: MNHNY, SVGAGI (reference sequence). V shed 5 bases, J shed 4 bases, and the junction held 11 bases outside the gene matches. This CDR3 spans 15 amino acids. CDR3 coding DNA: TGTGCCAGCAGTGACAATGTGGGGGAGGGATACGAGCAGTACTTC. It encodes CASSDNVGEGYEQYF.

As for this clone: Other DNA sequences in this specimen translate into the identical CDR3. V is TRBV28 and J is TRBJ2-7, with D possibly being TRBD2 (6 bases). With 1 base removed from V and 7 bases from J, the gap between germline ends came to 14 bases. Germline assignment: CDR1 MDHEN and CDR2 SYDVKM. This CDR3 spans 14 amino acids. The CDR3 sequence: CASSLFGGGKEQYF. CDR3 DNA sequence: TGTGCCAGCAGTTTATTCGGTGGGGGGAAGGAGCAGTACTTC. Full variable domain (remainder filled in from reference TRBV28 and TRBJ2-7): DVKVTQSSRYLVKRTGEKVFLECVQDMDHENMFWYRQDPGLGLRLIYFSYDVKMKEKGDIPEGYSVSREKKERFSLILESASTNQTSMYLCASSLFGGGKEQYFGPGTRLTVT.

V gene TRBV27 combines with J gene TRBJ1-1, with a tentative D call TRBD1 (5 bases). Looked up from germline, CDR1 is MNHEY and CDR2 is SMNVEV (reference sequence). The ends were cut back, 8 bases at V and 10 bases at J, with 17 bases in the middle. This CDR3 comprises 12 residues. CDR3 protein: CASLRVGGGAFF. For the CDR3, the DNA is TGTGCCAGCCTTCGGGTGGGGGGGGGAGCTTTCTTT.

This clone was detected a few times. The chain is built from TRBV5-1 and TRBJ1-4, with D possibly TRBD1 on 5 matching bases. There are 14 residues in the CDR3. Germline V CDR1 and CDR2: SGHRS, YFSETQ. Between the trimmed V and J ends, which lost 1 base and 6 bases, there was a span of 10 bases. Written as DNA, the CDR3 is TGCGCCAGCAGCTTGCAGGGTGGAGATGAAAAACTGTTTTTT. This codes for CASSLQGGDEKLFF.

The chain couples TRBV6-5 to TRBJ2-3; 7 bases map to TRBD1. Germline values: CDR1 MNHEY, CDR2 SVGAGI. This CDR3 has 14 residues. J lost 3 bases, V lost 6 bases, and 6 bases had no gene match. CDR3 in DNA: TGTGCCAGCAGCCGAGGGACAGAGACAGATACGCAGTATTTT. Amino acids: CASSRGTETDTQYF.

The chain employs TRBV7-8 and TRBJ1-1; D unclear. This CDR3 spans 16 amino acids. The V end was cut by 6 bases, the J end by 0 bases, with 17 bases between. Germline V gene sequence: CDR1 SGHVS, CDR2 FQNEAQ. This CDR3 is CASRSVELSMNTEAFF. The CDR3 DNA is TGTGCCAGCAGGTCTGTGGAGCTTTCCATGAACACTGAAGCTTTCTTT.

Only a few counts were recorded for this clone. The CDR3 sequence: CASSAGGTETQYF. CDR3 nucleotides: TGCGCCAGCAGCGCGGGGGGGACAGAGACCCAGTACTTC. This rearrangement joins TRBV5-1 to TRBJ2-5, with TRBD2 matching 9 bases. The CDR3 totals 13 residues. The germline CDR1 and CDR2 sequences are SGHRS and YFSETQ. With V trimmed by 4 bases and J by 4 bases, 2 bases remained unmatched.

V gene TRBV6-1 combines with J gene TRBJ2-1, with 13 bases that match TRBD2. From germline, CDR1 is MNHNS and CDR2 SASEGT. CDR3 size: 14 residues. The junction had 5 bases not matched to a gene; V was cut back by 7 bases and J by 8 bases. CDR3 amino acids: CASKTSGRPDEQFF. The CDR3 DNA reads as TGTGCCAGCAAGACTAGCGGGAGGCCCGATGAGCAGTTCTTC.

The genes are TRBV29-1 and TRBJ1-1, with D maybe TRBD1 (6 bases). Trimming cost V 6 bases and J 1 base, with 18 bases left between them. This CDR3 is built from 15 residues. Germline values: CDR1 SQVTM, CDR2 ANQGSEA. The CDR3 region is CSVGISGVPNTEAFF. The DNA of the CDR3 is TGCAGCGTCGGTATTTCAGGGGTCCCGAACACTGAAGCTTTCTTT.

The chain employs TRBV7-2 and TRBJ1-1; no clear D. CDR1 is SGHTA and CDR2 is FQGNSA in the germline V gene. Trimming shortened V by 4 bases and J by 3 bases, and 6 bases separated the two germline ends. This CDR3 has 12 amino acids. The CDR3 here is CASSSRYTEAFF. DNA of the CDR3: TGTGCCAGCAGCTCCCGTTACACTGAAGCTTTCTTT.

Only one count was recorded for this clone. The V and J genes are TRBV6-6 and TRBJ2-7, with 9 bases that match TRBD1. Trimming cost V 5 bases and J 7 bases; bases outside gene matches: 12. The CDR3 runs 15 residues. Germline CDR1 MNHNY, CDR2 SVGAGI (reference sequence). The DNA of the CDR3 is TGTGCCAGCAGTCCCTATGGGACAGGGTACGGAGAGCAGTACTTC. Its translation: CASSPYGTGYGEQYF.

The chain uses TRBV7-9 and TRBJ2-1, with a weak D call TRBD2 (5 bases). Germline CDR1 SEHNR, CDR2 FQNEAQ (reference sequence). V lost 1 base to trimming and J lost 7 bases, with 11 bases between them. The CDR3 runs to 14 residues. DNA for the CDR3: TGTGCCAGCAGCTTAGAAGGCGGGTTTAATGAGCAGTTCTTC. It yields the protein CASSLEGGFNEQFF.

The rearrangement links TRBV11-3 to TRBJ2-3, with TRBD1 matching over 10 bases. The CDR3 has 16 amino acids. Trimming cost V 4 bases and J 7 bases; bases outside gene matches: 11. Germline V gene lookup returns CDR1 SGHNT and CDR2 YENEEA. The chain's CDR3 is CASSSSWDRGVHTQYF. The DNA for the CDR3 is TGTGCCAGCAGCTCCAGTTGGGACAGGGGCGTGCATACGCAGTATTTT.

V is TRBV7-9 and J is TRBJ2-7; 7 positions agree with TRBD1. V was pared by 2 bases and J by 0 bases, with 4 bases of the junction left unmatched. There are 15 residues in the CDR3. Germline-derived CDR1 and CDR2 are SEHNR and FQNEAQ (reference sequence). CDR3 residues: CASSLRWDSSYEQYF. The CDR3 nucleotides are TGTGCCAGCAGCTTAAGATGGGACAGCTCCTACGAGCAGTACTTC.